These T cell receptor beta chains were read from a single sample in a study of T cells after yellow fever vaccination. TCRdb recomputed calls from the 5' RACE reads with MiXCR, one row per CDR3 protein. The table has hundreds of thousands of distinct CDR3 sequences, approximately 13% seen once; the top ten hold under 15%. Sequenced material: PBMCs, taken on the day of the yellow fever booster vaccination. The receptors here all came from a young man who received the YFV17D yellow fever vaccine. Both conserved end residues are part of each CDR3. Each record gives: J gene, clone size, V gene, D gene, CDR3 protein, CDR3 DNA. D genes are given only for firm matches. Clone size is given for some rows only: seen once, a few or many times, or a class if the clone is expanded.

TRBJ1-1 | - | TRBV27 | - | CASSISRGLATEAFF | TGTGCCAGCAGTATTTCCAGGGGTCTTGCCACTGAAGCTTTCTTT
TRBJ2-7 | few | TRBV29-1 | - | CSYRDPSSYEQYF | TGCAGCTACCGGGACCCAAGCTCCTACGAGCAGTACTTC
TRBJ2-2 | - | TRBV2 | TRBD2 | CASILDSGKNTGELFF | TGTGCCAGCATTCTCGATAGCGGGAAGAACACCGGGGAGCTGTTTTTT
TRBJ1-1 | - | TRBV6-2/TRBV6-3 | - | CAHAGQLNTEAFF | TGTGCCCATGCCGGACAATTGAACACTGAAGCTTTCTTT
TRBJ2-7 | - | TRBV5-1 | - | CASHTVPYEQYF | TGCGCCAGCCATACTGTGCCCTACGAGCAGTACTTC
TRBJ2-1 | many | TRBV6-1 | TRBD2 | CASSEEVAGGFYNEQFF | TGTGCCAGCAGTGAAGAGGTAGCGGGAGGCTTCTACAATGAGCAGTTCTTC
TRBJ2-7 | few | TRBV20-1 | - | CSAKPGTLPGEQYF | TGCAGTGCTAAACCTGGGACTCTGCCGGGGGAGCAGTACTTC
TRBJ1-4 | - | TRBV7-1 | - | CASSSGRSSRSDEKLFF | TGTGCCAGCAGCTCTGGACGGTCGAGCCGATCCGATGAAAAACTGTTTTTT
TRBJ2-2 | few | TRBV29-1 | - | CSSGEGNTGELFF | TGCAGCTCAGGGGAGGGGAACACCGGGGAGCTGTTTTTT
TRBJ1-2 | - | TRBV7-8 | - | CASSLFPPTEAIYGYTF | TGTGCCAGCAGCTTATTCCCTCCGACGGAGGCAATATATGGCTACACCTTC
TRBJ2-7 | few | TRBV6-2/TRBV6-3 | TRBD2 | CASSLGREDYRYEQYF | TGTGCCAGCAGTTTGGGTCGGGAGGACTACCGCTACGAGCAGTACTTC
TRBJ2-3 | few | TRBV19 | TRBD1 | CASRSPGQFTDTQYF | TGTGCCAGCCGATCACCGGGACAGTTCACAGATACGCAGTATTTT
TRBJ2-5 | - | TRBV7-9 | - | CASSFFRRGETQYF | TGTGCCAGCAGCTTTTTCAGAAGGGGAGAGACCCAGTACTTC
TRBJ1-5 | - | TRBV10-3 | - | CAIGDGNQPQHF | TGTGCCATCGGGGATGGCAATCAGCCCCAGCATTTT
TRBJ2-1 | - | TRBV5-1 | - | CASTRTVDSYNEQFF | TGCGCCAGCACCAGGACAGTCGACTCCTACAATGAGCAGTTCTTC
TRBJ2-1 | - | TRBV5-1 | - | CASSLGFTDNEQFF | TGCGCCAGCAGCTTGGGATTCACCGACAATGAGCAGTTCTTC
TRBJ2-7 | - | TRBV25-1 | - | CASSESSPIDSPNSYEQYF | TGTGCCAGCAGTGAATCAAGTCCTATCGACAGCCCAAATTCCTACGAGCAGTACTTC
TRBJ1-4 | - | TRBV15 | - | CATSRDTPVRGGRANEKLFF | TGTGCCACCAGCAGAGATACACCCGTGAGGGGAGGAAGGGCTAATGAAAAACTGTTTTTT
TRBJ1-2 | few | TRBV5-6 | - | CASSRGPYGYTF | TGTGCCAGCAGCCGGGGGCCTTATGGCTACACCTTC
TRBJ2-1 | - | TRBV14 | - | CASSQVPGTYNEQFF | TGTGCCAGCAGCCAAGTCCCGGGGACTTACAATGAGCAGTTCTTC
TRBJ2-5 | - | TRBV20-1 | - | CSASFLQETQYF | TGCAGTGCTAGCTTTCTACAAGAGACCCAGTACTTC
TRBJ2-5 | - | TRBV5-5 | TRBD1 | CASSLIQGGLQTQYF | TGTGCCAGCAGCTTGATACAGGGGGGACTGCAGACCCAGTACTTC
TRBJ2-7 | - | TRBV30 | - | CAWSVSFYEQYF | TGTGCCTGGAGTGTTTCCTTCTACGAGCAGTACTTC
TRBJ2-3 | few | TRBV6-2/TRBV6-3 | - | CASSYTGTLPDTQYF | TGTGCCAGCAGTTACACCGGGACTCTGCCGGATACGCAGTATTTT
TRBJ2-7 | many | TRBV28 | - | CASSLDEQYF | TGTGCCAGCAGTTTAGATGAGCAGTACTTC
TRBJ2-6 | - | TRBV11-2 | TRBD2 | CASSLLSGWSSGANVLTF | TGTGCCAGCAGCTTACTTAGCGGGTGGAGCTCTGGGGCCAACGTCCTGACTTTC
TRBJ2-7 | - | TRBV7-9 | - | CASSFYSGHEQYF | TGTGCCAGCAGCTTTTATTCAGGGCACGAGCAGTACTTC
TRBJ2-5 | once | TRBV10-3 | - | CATPPGETQYF | TGTGCCACCCCCCCGGGAGAGACCCAGTACTTC
TRBJ1-1 | few | TRBV4-1 | - | CASSQQTGSEAFF | TGCGCCAGCAGCCAACAGACTGGCTCTGAAGCTTTCTTT
TRBJ2-7 | few | TRBV12-3/TRBV12-4 | - | CASSGTSSSYEQYF | TGTGCCAGCAGTGGGACCTCGAGCTCCTACGAGCAGTACTTC
TRBJ1-1 | few | TRBV6-5 | - | CASSYRGAEAFF | TGTGCCAGCAGTTATAGGGGGGCTGAAGCTTTCTTT
TRBJ2-1 | - | TRBV6-5 | TRBD2 | CASSYPRLAGRHNEQFF | TGTGCCAGCAGTTACCCGAGACTAGCGGGAAGACACAATGAGCAGTTCTTC
TRBJ2-1 | many | TRBV7-8 | - | CASSLGGFEFF | TGTGCCAGCAGCTTAGGTGGCTTTGAGTTCTTC
TRBJ2-5 | few | TRBV7-2 | - | CASSYRVQETQYF | TGTGCCAGCAGCTACAGGGTCCAAGAGACCCAGTACTTC
TRBJ2-5 | few | TRBV5-1 | TRBD1 | CASKSGTGEETQYF | TGCGCCAGCAAAAGTGGGACAGGAGAAGAGACCCAGTACTTC
TRBJ1-2 | - | TRBV5-1 | TRBD1 | CASSSQGGDYGYTF | TGCGCCAGCAGCTCACAGGGGGGGGACTATGGCTACACCTTC
TRBJ2-1 | few | TRBV15 | - | CATSNAGTPNEQFF | TGTGCCACCAGCAACGCGGGTACCCCCAATGAGCAGTTCTTC
TRBJ2-5 | - | TRBV5-1 | TRBD1 | CASSPGQGGLETQYF | TGCGCCAGCAGCCCGGGACAGGGAGGTCTGGAGACCCAGTACTTC
TRBJ2-7 | few | TRBV10-2 | TRBD2 | CASRGGTSGSAYEQYF | TGCGCCAGCAGAGGAGGGACTAGCGGGAGCGCCTACGAGCAGTACTTC
TRBJ2-3 | - | TRBV5-5 | TRBD1 | CASSGGTGVTDTQYF | TGTGCCAGCAGCGGTGGGACAGGGGTAACAGATACGCAGTATTTT
TRBJ1-5 | - | TRBV5-3 | - | CARSLRQADSNQPQHF | TGTGCCAGAAGCTTGCGGCAGGCCGATAGCAATCAGCCCCAGCATTTT
TRBJ2-3 | - | TRBV7-3 | - | CASSRGVADTQYF | TGTGCCAGCAGCCGCGGGGTAGCAGATACGCAGTATTTT
TRBJ2-2 | many | TRBV24-1 | - | CATRISFRNTGELFF | TGTGCCACCAGGATATCCTTCAGGAACACCGGGGAGCTGTTTTTT
TRBJ2-2 | many | TRBV4-3 | - | CASSQLNTGELFF | TGCGCCAGCAGCCAACTAAACACCGGGGAGCTGTTTTTT
TRBJ2-1 | - | TRBV7-9 | - | CASSRENEQFF | TGTGCCAGCAGCCGGGAGAATGAGCAGTTCTTC
TRBJ2-5 | few | TRBV5-6 | TRBD1 | CASSGGPGQGYKRMTQYF | TGTGCCAGCAGCGGGGGGCCGGGACAGGGATACAAGAGAATGACCCAGTACTTC
TRBJ1-6 | few | TRBV28 | - | CATVTGSVSPLHF | TGTGCCACCGTCACAGGGTCGGTTTCACCCCTCCACTTT
TRBJ2-2 | - | TRBV9 | - | CASSPVGGGTGELFF | TGTGCCAGCAGCCCAGTAGGAGGGGGTACCGGGGAGCTGTTTTTT
TRBJ2-7 | few | TRBV5-1 | - | CASSPEWDTVVLEQYF | TGCGCCAGCAGCCCAGAGTGGGACACCGTGGTGCTCGAGCAGTACTTC
TRBJ2-3 | - | TRBV7-4 | TRBD2 | CASSFNYRPGTSGSPLSTDTQYF | TGTGCCAGCAGCTTCAATTACCGACCGGGGACTAGCGGGAGTCCCCTGAGCACAGATACGCAGTATTTT
TRBJ1-1 | - | TRBV29-1 | - | CSVESPVDPEAFF | TGCAGCGTTGAGTCTCCCGTTGACCCTGAAGCTTTCTTT
TRBJ1-2 | many | TRBV10-3 | - | CAISEGQLTGYGYTF | TGTGCCATCAGTGAAGGGCAGCTCACGGGCTATGGCTACACCTTC
TRBJ1-2 | few | TRBV20-1 | - | CSASVQGNYGYTF | TGCAGTGCTAGCGTGCAGGGCAACTATGGCTACACCTTC